This TCR beta chain is drawn from a study of cytomegalovirus exposure and HLA in healthy donors. Looked up from germline, CDR1 is MDHEN and CDR2 is SYDVKM. The CDR3 runs to 17 residues. Deletions cut 7 bases from V and 5 bases from J, with 26 bases between. The PCR ran on 60 Vbeta and 13 Jbeta primers. Only in-frame clones appear in the TCRdb table, and some are missing; sequencing was by immunoSEQ multiplex PCR. Here the sample spans 95,000 to 150,000 clones, over 50% being singletons. This clone has a handful of counts. Sample: PBMCs. The sequence was collected from a woman aged 40 to 55 in good health and CMV-seropositive. J is TRBJ2-5 and V is TRBV28; tentative D call: TRBD2 (6 bases). The CDR3 region is CASIPTAGPKSPETQYF. CDR3 coding DNA: TGTGCCAGCATCCCCACCGCGGGACCAAAGTCTCCGGAGACCCAGTACTTC.